These T cell receptor beta chains were read from a single sample in a study of post-analysis software for immune sequencing data. TCRdb passed the PCR reads through MiXCR, listing each CDR3 protein once. The repertoire holds some 700,000 distinct CDR3 sequences, with roughly three fifths as singletons. Sequencing was performed on blood. Receptors originate from a girl aged 2 to 10 with multiple sclerosis. The conserved cysteine and the conserved F or W are not part of the CDR3 here.

>TRBJ2-2|13|TRBV24-1
ATSVQGPYTGELF
>TRBJ2-1|15|TRBV6-6
ASSYFLGRGIQDEQF
>TRBJ2-7|17|TRBV20-1
SARDDNRFASGPSYEQY
>TRBJ2-6|12|TRBV5-1
ASSSSPRANVLT
>TRBJ2-6|9|TRBV10-3
AIAGANVLT
>TRBJ2-5|14|TRBV25-1
ASSEWEGLTKETQY
>TRBJ2-1|13|TRBV28
ANRPPRDSDNEQF
>TRBJ2-1|13|TRBV12-3/TRBV12-4
ASLKGTPSYNEQF
>TRBJ1-2|6|TRBV29-1
SVQGYT
>TRBJ1-2|11|TRBV7-9
ASTPGQGRGYT
>TRBJ2-7|11|TRBV19
ASRLGSPHEQY
>TRBJ1-2|11|TRBV5-5
ASSFKGNYGYT
>TRBJ2-2|11|TRBV12-3/TRBV12-4
ASSLNTGGELF
>TRBJ1-1|11|TRBV20-1
SARWQTNTEAF
>.|7|TRBV20-1
SASNEQY
>.|10|TRBV10-3
AIGTGGNIQY
>TRBJ2-1|14|TRBV18
ASSPFSGRVGNEQF
>TRBJ2-1|12|TRBV20-1
SPRRLAGYNEQF
>TRBJ2-3|14|TRBV6-6
ASSYWAGRSADTQY
>TRBJ1-2|14|TRBV5-1
ASSLGQGAAGYGYT
>TRBJ1-2|14|TRBV12-3/TRBV12-4
ASSPEGDRADYGYT
>TRBJ2-1|14|TRBV12-3/TRBV12-4
ASSATGTSVYNEQF
>TRBJ2-1|11|TRBV7-8
ASSLLEGVVQF
>TRBJ2-7|14|TRBV2
ASSESYRGQSYEQY
>.|9|TRBV6-2/TRBV6-3
ASFGGETQY
>TRBJ2-1|13|TRBV18
ASSRTGGSYNKQF
>TRBJ2-5|12|TRBV6-5
ASSLRPSQETQY
>TRBJ1-1|13|TRBV12-3/TRBV12-4
ASRSLGVLNTEAF
>TRBJ2-1|10|TRBV5-1
ASSLGQNEQF
>TRBJ2-1|13|TRBV15
ATSSLAGVCNEQF
>TRBJ2-2|11|TRBV20-1
SARDGVTGELF
>TRBJ2-3|12|TRBV10-3
ATSESVGTDTQY
>TRBJ1-2|16|TRBV4-3
ASSQDSLSGRFFYGYT
>TRBJ2-3|14|TRBV25-1
ASRRVASGYTDTQY
>TRBJ2-1|13|TRBV27
ASRRYGPSYNEQF
>TRBJ1-1|12|TRBV20-1
SAREGAPITEAF
>TRBJ2-7|12|TRBV12-3/TRBV12-4
ASSPGAGYYEQY
>TRBJ1-1|13|TRBV7-2
ASSPQVALNTEAF
>TRBJ2-1|12|TRBV29-1
SVWDREPYNEQF
>TRBJ2-1|14|TRBV19
ASSITPGSAYNEQF
>TRBJ1-5|16|TRBV6-2/TRBV6-3
ASSPSSLSEYSNQPQH
>TRBJ2-5|12|TRBV12-3/TRBV12-4
ASSPMSGQETQY
>TRBJ2-5|13|TRBV7-2
ASSLGPSGSETQY
>TRBJ1-1|13|TRBV27
ASSFRDRDFTEAF
>TRBJ2-4|13|TRBV7-2
ASSLGSSGSDIQY
>TRBJ2-3|15|TRBV12-3/TRBV12-4
ASSLYGVTYSTDTQY
>TRBJ1-2|12|TRBV20-1
SARADWEGYGYT
>TRBJ1-1|15|TRBV5-1
ASSLHVDSRGNTEAF
>TRBJ2-7|13|TRBV7-2
ASSLGPGSGYEQY
>TRBJ1-1|11|TRBV29-1
SVPGGMNTEAF
>TRBJ1-2|11|TRBV6-2/TRBV6-3
ASSPIPNYGYT
>TRBJ2-5|11|TRBV6-2/TRBV6-3
ASSPGQGIKQY
>TRBJ2-5|9|TRBV5-1
ASSYQETQY
>TRBJ2-4|12|TRBV6-4
ASLRFAQGNIQY
>TRBJ2-2|13|TRBV29-1
SVVGTKGGTGEPF
>TRBJ1-5|9|TRBV29-1
SGTLDGAQH
>TRBJ2-3|18|TRBV7-9
ASSLADWVEAGISTDTQY